This note documents a single T cell receptor (beta chain) sequence. This CDR3 has 14 amino acids. The V gene lost 1 base and the J gene lost 8 bases, with 17 bases spanning the gap. The germline CDR1 and CDR2 sequences are GTSNPN and SVGIG (reference sequence). The sample belongs to a study of T cell repertoires in cytomegalovirus infection. In TCRdb, the reads were re-called with MiXCR into one record per CDR3 protein. The table has 250,000 or so distinct CDR3 sequences, roughly 10% seen once. The V call is TRBV30, the J call TRBJ1-2; TRBD1 might be the D (6 bases). The sequence came from a human donor in good health (CMV status not recorded). Some clones in this sample may be carry-over from other donors' samples. Sequenced material: PBMCs. The CDR3 nucleotides read TGTGCCTGGAGTGGGACAGCCAATACTCGGGGCTACACCTTC. Amino acid sequence: CAWSGTANTRGYTF.